The 7 T cell receptor beta chains below all came from one sample that was sequenced in a study of shared clonotypes between healthy human individuals. Assay: immunoSEQ multiplex PCR; the TCRdb copy retains only in-frame clones and omits some. The repertoire holds 800,000 to 950,000 clones, with roughly 96% as singletons. Selected positively for CCR7 and CD45RO-negative, naive CD8 cells excluded terminally differentiated effector memory CD45RA+ cells. The source material was naive CD8+ T cells sorted from blood. The origin of the receptors is a man in his thirties or forties in good health.

The V call is TRBV29-1, the J call TRBJ1-1; the D gene is possibly TRBD1 (5 bases). Trimming pared 0 bases from V and 1 base from J, leaving 12 bases between. CDR1 and CDR2 (germline): SQVTM, ANQGSEA. This CDR3 contains 15 residues. The CDR3 reads CSVEDQGDPNTEAFF. In nucleotides, the CDR3 is TGCAGCGTTGAAGATCAGGGCGACCCGAACACTGAAGCTTTCTTT.

Only one count was recorded for this clone. The chain combines TRBV7-2 with TRBJ2-7, with D possibly matching TRBD2 (5 bases). Germline CDR1 is SGHTA and CDR2 is FQGNSA. The ends were cut back, 3 bases at V and 1 base at J, with 10 bases in the middle. This CDR3 contains 14 residues. CDR3 nucleotide sequence: TGTGCCAGCAGCTTTAGCGAGGCTTCCTACGAGCAGTACTTC. Its protein is CASSFSEASYEQYF. The variable domain in full, with the rest retrieved from reference TRBV7-2 and TRBJ2-7, is GAGVSQSPSNKVTEKGKDVELRCDPISGHTALYWYRQSLGQGLEFLIYFQGNSAPDKSGLPSDRFSAERTGGSVSTLTIQRTQQEDSAVYLCASSFSEASYEQYFGPGTRLTVT.

The gene calls are TRBV4-1 and TRBJ1-1; D is undetermined. There are 13 residues in the CDR3. Between the trimmed V and J ends, which lost 3 bases and 5 bases, there was a span of 10 bases. Germline values: CDR1 MGHRA, CDR2 YSYEKL. CDR3 residues: CASSHVGSTEAFF. In nucleotides, the CDR3 is TGCGCCAGCAGCCACGTAGGATCGACTGAAGCTTTCTTT.

The chain links TRBV9 to TRBJ2-3; D remains ambiguous. Trimming pared 0 bases from V and 4 bases from J, leaving 9 bases between. This CDR3 is built from 14 residues. The germline V gene encodes CDR1 SGDLS and CDR2 YYNGEE. The CDR3 nucleotides are TGTGCCAGCAGCGTAGAAGGGTCGGCAGATACGCAGTATTTT. Protein: CASSVEGSADTQYF. The full variable domain, completed using reference TRBV9 and TRBJ2-3, is DSGVTQTPKHLITATGQRVTLRCSPRSGDLSVYWYQQSLDQGLQFLIQYYNGEERAKGNILERFSAQQFPDLHSELNLSSLELGDSALYFCASSVEGSADTQYFGPGTRLTVL.

The chain uses TRBV7-3 and TRBJ2-1; D is unresolved. CDR1 SGHTA and CDR2 FQGTGA come from the germline V gene. The CDR3 is 14 residues long. The V end was cut by 4 bases, the J end by 8 bases, with 15 bases between. The CDR3 spells CASSSYTRPHEQFF. The CDR3 nucleotides read TGTGCCAGCAGCTCCTATACTCGCCCCCATGAGCAGTTCTTC.

The J gene is TRBJ2-7, the V gene TRBV27, with D perhaps TRBD1 (5 bases). The germline gives CDR1 MNHEY, CDR2 SMNVEV (reference sequence). V lost 5 bases to trimming and J lost 1 base, with 9 bases between them. The CDR3 length is 13 residues. This CDR3 reads CASSRTQSYEQYF. The CDR3 region has the DNA TGTGCCAGCAGTCGGACACAATCCTACGAGCAGTACTTC.

CDR3 nucleotides: TGCGCCAGCAGCTTGTCTATCGATGAGCAGTTCTTC. Translated, it gives CASSLSIDEQFF. J is TRBJ2-1 and V is TRBV5-1; D remains ambiguous. Looked up from germline, CDR1 is SGHRS and CDR2 is YFSETQ. With 1 base removed from V and 8 bases from J, the gap between germline ends came to 7 bases. The CDR3 runs 12 residues.